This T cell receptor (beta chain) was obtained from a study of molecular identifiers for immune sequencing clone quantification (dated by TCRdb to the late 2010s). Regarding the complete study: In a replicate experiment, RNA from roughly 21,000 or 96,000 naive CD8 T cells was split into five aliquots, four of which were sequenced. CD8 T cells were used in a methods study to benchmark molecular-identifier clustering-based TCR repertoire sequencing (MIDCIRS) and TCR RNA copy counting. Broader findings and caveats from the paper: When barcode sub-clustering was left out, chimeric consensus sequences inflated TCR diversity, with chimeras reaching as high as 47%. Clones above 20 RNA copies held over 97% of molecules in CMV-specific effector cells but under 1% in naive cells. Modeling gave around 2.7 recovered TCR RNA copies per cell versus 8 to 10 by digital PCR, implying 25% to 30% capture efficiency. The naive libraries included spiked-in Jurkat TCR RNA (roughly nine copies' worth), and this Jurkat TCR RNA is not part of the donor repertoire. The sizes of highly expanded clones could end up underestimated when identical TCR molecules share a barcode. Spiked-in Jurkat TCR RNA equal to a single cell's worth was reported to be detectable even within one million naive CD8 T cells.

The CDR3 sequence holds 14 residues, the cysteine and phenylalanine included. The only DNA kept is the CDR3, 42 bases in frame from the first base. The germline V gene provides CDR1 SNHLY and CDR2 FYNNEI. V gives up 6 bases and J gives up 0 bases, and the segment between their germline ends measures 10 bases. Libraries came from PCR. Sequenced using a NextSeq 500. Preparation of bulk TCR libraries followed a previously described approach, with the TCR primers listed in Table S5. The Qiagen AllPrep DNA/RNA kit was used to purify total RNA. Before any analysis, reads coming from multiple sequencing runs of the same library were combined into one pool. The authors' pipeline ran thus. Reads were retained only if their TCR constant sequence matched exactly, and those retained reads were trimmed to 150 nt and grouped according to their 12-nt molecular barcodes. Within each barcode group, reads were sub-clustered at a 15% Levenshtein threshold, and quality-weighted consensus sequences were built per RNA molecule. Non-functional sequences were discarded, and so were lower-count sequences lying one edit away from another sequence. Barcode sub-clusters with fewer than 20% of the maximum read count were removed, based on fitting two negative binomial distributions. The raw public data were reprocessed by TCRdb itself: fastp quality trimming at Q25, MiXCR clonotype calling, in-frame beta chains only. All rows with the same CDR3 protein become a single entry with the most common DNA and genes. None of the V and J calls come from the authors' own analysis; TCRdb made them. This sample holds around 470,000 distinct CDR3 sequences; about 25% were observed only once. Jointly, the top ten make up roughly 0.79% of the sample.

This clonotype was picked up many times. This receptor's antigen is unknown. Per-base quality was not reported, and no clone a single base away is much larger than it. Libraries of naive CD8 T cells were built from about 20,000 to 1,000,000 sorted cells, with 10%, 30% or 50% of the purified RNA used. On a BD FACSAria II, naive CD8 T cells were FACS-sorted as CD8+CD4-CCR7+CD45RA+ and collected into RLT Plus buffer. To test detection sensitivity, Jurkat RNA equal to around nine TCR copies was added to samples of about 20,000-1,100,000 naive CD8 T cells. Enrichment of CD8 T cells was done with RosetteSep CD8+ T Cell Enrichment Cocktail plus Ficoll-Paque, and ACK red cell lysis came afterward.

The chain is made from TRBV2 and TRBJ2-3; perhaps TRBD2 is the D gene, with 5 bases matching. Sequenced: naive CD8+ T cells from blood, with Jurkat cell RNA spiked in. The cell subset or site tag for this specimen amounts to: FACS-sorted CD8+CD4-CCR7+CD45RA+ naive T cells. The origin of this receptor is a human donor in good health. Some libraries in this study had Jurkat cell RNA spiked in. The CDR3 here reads CASRRVSSTDTQYF. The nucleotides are TGTGCCAGCAGGAGGGTATCTAGCACAGATACGCAGTATTTT.